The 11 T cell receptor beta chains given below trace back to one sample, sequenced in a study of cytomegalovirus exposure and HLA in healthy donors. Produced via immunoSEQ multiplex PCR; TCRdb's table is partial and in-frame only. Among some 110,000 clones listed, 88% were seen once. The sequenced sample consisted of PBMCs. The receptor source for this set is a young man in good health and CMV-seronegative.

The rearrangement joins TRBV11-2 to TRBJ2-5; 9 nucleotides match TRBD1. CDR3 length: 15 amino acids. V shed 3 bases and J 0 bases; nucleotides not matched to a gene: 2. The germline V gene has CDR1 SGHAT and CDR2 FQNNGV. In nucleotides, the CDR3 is TGTGCCAGCAGCTTCGGGACAGGGTACCAAGAGACCCAGTACTTC. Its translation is CASSFGTGYQETQYF.

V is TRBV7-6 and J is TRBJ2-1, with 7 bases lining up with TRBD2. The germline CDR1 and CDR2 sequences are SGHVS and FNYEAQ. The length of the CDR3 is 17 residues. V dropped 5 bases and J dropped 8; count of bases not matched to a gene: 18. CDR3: CASSPEVRGGRIYEQFF. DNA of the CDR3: TGTGCCAGCAGCCCCGAAGTTAGAGGCGGGAGAATCTATGAGCAGTTCTTC.

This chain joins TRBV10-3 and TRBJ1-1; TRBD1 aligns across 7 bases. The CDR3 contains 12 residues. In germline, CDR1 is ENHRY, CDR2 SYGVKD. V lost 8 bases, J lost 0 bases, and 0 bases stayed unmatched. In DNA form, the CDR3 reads TGTGCCATCGGGACAGTGAACACTGAAGCTTTCTTT. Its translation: CAIGTVNTEAFF.

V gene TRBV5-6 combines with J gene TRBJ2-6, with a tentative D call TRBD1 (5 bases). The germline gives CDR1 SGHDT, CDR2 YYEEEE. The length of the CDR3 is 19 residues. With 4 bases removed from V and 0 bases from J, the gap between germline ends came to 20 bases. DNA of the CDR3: TGTGCCAGCAGCGAACGGACATACCGACGAGGCTCTGGGGCCAACGTCCTGACTTTC. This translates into CASSERTYRRGSGANVLTF.

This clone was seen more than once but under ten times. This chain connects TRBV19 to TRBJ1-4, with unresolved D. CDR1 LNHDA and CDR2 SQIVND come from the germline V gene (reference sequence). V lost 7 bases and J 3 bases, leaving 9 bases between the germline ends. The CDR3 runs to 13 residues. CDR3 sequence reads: CASMRAPNEKLFF. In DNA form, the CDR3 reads TGTGCCAGTATGAGGGCGCCTAATGAAAAACTGTTTTTT. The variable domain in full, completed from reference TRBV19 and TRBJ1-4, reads DGGITQSPKYLFRKEGQNVTLSCEQNLNHDAMYWYRQDPGQGLRLIYYSQIVNDFQKGDIAEGYSVSREKKESFPLTVTSAQKNPTAFYLCASMRAPNEKLFFGSGTQLSVL.

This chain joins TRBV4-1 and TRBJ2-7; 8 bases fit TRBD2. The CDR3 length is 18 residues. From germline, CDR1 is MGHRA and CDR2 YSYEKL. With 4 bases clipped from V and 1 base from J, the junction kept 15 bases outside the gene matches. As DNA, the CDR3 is TGCGCCAGCAGCCCGCGGACTAGCTGGATTAAAGATTCCTACGAGCAGTACTTC. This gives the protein CASSPRTSWIKDSYEQYF.

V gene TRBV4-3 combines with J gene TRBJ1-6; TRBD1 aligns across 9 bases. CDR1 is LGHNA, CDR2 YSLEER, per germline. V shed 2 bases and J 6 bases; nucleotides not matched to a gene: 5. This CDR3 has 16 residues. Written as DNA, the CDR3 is TGCGCCAGCAGCCAAACAGGGGGCGCTTTTAATTCACCCCTCCACTTT. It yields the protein CASSQTGGAFNSPLHF.

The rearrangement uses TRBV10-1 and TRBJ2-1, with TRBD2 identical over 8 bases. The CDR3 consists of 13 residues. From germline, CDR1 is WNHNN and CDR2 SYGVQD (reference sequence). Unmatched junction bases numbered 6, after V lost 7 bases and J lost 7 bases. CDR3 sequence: CASNKGLGNEQFF. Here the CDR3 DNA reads TGCGCCAGCAACAAGGGACTAGGAAATGAGCAGTTCTTC.

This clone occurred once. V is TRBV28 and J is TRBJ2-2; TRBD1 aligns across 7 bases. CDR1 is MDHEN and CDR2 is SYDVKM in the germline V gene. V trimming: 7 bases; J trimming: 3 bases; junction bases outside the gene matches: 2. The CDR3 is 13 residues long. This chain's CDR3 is CASNRGDTGELFF. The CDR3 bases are TGTGCCAGCAACAGGGGAGACACCGGGGAGCTGTTTTTT. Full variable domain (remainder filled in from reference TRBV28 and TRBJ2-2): DVKVTQSSRYLVKRTGEKVFLECVQDMDHENMFWYRQDPGLGLRLIYFSYDVKMKEKGDIPEGYSVSREKKERFSLILESASTNQTSMYLCASNRGDTGELFFGEGSRLTVL.

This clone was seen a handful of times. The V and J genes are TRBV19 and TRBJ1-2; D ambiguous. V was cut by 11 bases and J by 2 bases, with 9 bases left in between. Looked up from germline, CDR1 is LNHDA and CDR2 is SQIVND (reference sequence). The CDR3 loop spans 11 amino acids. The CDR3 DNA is TGTGCCTCAACGGAGAACTATGGCTACACCTTC. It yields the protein CASTENYGYTF.

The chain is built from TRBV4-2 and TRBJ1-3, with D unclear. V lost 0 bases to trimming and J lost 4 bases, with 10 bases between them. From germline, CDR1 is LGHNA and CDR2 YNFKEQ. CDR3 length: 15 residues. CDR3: CASSQDLQVGNTIYF. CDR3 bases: TGTGCCAGCAGCCAAGATTTGCAGGTCGGAAACACCATATATTTT.